This is a list of T cell receptor beta chains from one sample in a study of CD8 T cells in ankylosing spondylitis. MiXCR was run by TCRdb on the 5' RACE reads, yielding one entry per CDR3 protein. Counted here are about 460,000 distinct CDR3 sequences, 5.3% occurring once; the ten biggest clones make up under 4.5%. Material: blood, either unsorted or a sorted T cell fraction (not recorded which). All receptors come from a male donor with ankylosing spondylitis. Both conserved end residues are part of each CDR3. Each record gives: V gene, J gene, clone size, D gene, CDR3 DNA, CDR3 protein. A D gene is named only where the DNA matches it firmly. For some rows the clone size is stated as once, few or many, or as a class when expanded; others skip it.

TRBV20-1	TRBJ2-3	many	TRBD2	TGCAGTGCTTTACTAGCGGGGGTCACAGATACGCAGTATTTT	CSALLAGVTDTQYF
TRBV30	TRBJ2-7	.	TRBD1	TGTGCCTCTGGAAAGGGACAGAGCTACGAGCAGTACTTC	CASGKGQSYEQYF
TRBV28	TRBJ2-7	many	.	TGTGCCAGCAGTCCCGGAGGTGGGCCCGGCTACGAGCAGTACTTC	CASSPGGGPGYEQYF
TRBV29-1	TRBJ2-5	many	.	TGCAGCGTTGGACCCCCGTACCAAGAGACCCAGTACTTC	CSVGPPYQETQYF
TRBV7-2	TRBJ2-3	many	.	TGTGCCAGCACCCTCGGAGGCCCCGCAGATACGCAGTATTTT	CASTLGGPADTQYF
TRBV29-1	TRBJ1-1	many	.	TGCAGCGTTCGGCAGCTCCTCAACACTGAAGCTTTCTTT	CSVRQLLNTEAFF
TRBV20-1	TRBJ2-1	few	.	TGCAGTGCCCTGGCCCTATTCGGGGAAGCCTACAATGAGCAGTTCTTC	CSALALFGEAYNEQFF
TRBV20-1	TRBJ2-1	many	.	TGCAGTGCTAGTGGCGGGGCCTACAATGAGCAGTTCTTC	CSASGGAYNEQFF
TRBV12-3/TRBV12-4	TRBJ1-5	many	.	TGTGCCAGCAGTTTCAGGGAGGGCAATCAGCCCCAGCATTTT	CASSFREGNQPQHF
TRBV7-2	TRBJ1-5	many	.	TGTGCCAGCAGCATGACAGGCATCAATGGGCCCCAGCATTTT	CASSMTGINGPQHF
TRBV5-6	TRBJ1-2	many	.	TGTGCCAGCAGCCCCGGACAAATTAACTATGGCTACACCTTC	CASSPGQINYGYTF
TRBV29-1	TRBJ2-4	few	TRBD1	TGCAGCGTTGCGGGACAGGGGACGGGGGCCAAAAACATTCAGTACTTC	CSVAGQGTGAKNIQYF
TRBV2	TRBJ2-5	many	.	TGTGCCAGCAGTGATGAGGCGGGGGCGGAGACCCAGTACTTC	CASSDEAGAETQYF
TRBV5-8	TRBJ2-2	.	TRBD1	TGTGCCAGCAGCACCAGGGGGCTCTGCTGGGAGCTGTTTTTT	CASSTRGLCWELFF
TRBV7-2	TRBJ1-2	many	.	TGTGCCAGCAGCTTCGCCAGGGGTAATGGCTACACCTTC	CASSFARGNGYTF
TRBV20-1	TRBJ2-7	many	TRBD1	TGCAGTGCTAGAAAGACAGGGCGCTCCTACGAGCAGTACTTC	CSARKTGRSYEQYF
TRBV30	TRBJ2-7	many	TRBD2	TGTGCCTGGAGTGCGGGGGGCTCCTACGAGCAGTACTTC	CAWSAGGSYEQYF
TRBV7-9	TRBJ1-2	few	.	TGTGCCAGCAGCTTCATGTCCGATGGCTACACCTTC	CASSFMSDGYTF
TRBV27	TRBJ2-1	many	TRBD2	TGTGCCAGCAGTTTATTCGGGCGGGGGGCTAACAATGAGCAGTTCTTC	CASSLFGRGANNEQFF
TRBV20-1	TRBJ2-1	many	TRBD2	TGCAGTGCTCCCGGTTGGGACTACCCTTACAATGAGCAGTTCTTC	CSAPGWDYPYNEQFF
TRBV14	TRBJ2-1	many	.	TGTGCCAGCAGCCAAGACCCACTAGGTGAGCAGTTCTTC	CASSQDPLGEQFF
TRBV7-2	TRBJ2-7	.	.	TGTGCCAGCACCTTAAACCGGGGCAATTACGAGCAGTACTTC	CASTLNRGNYEQYF
TRBV28	TRBJ2-7	few	.	TGTGCCAGCACGGACGAGGGTCCCTACGAGCAGTACTTC	CASTDEGPYEQYF
TRBV6-5	TRBJ2-1	many	.	TGTGCCAGCAGTTCCCTCCTGACAGGCGCCCAGAGGGTGGGTCAGTTCTTC	CASSSLLTGAQRVGQFF
TRBV10-3	TRBJ1-1	many	TRBD1	TGTGCCATCAGTAGACAGGGGATGAACACTGAAGCTTTCTTT	CAISRQGMNTEAFF
TRBV5-5	TRBJ1-1	many	.	TGTGCCAGCAGCGCTCCAGGAGGGAGCACTGAAGCTTTCTTT	CASSAPGGSTEAFF
TRBV12-3/TRBV12-4	TRBJ1-2	many	.	TGTGCCAGCAGTCCTCAGACGTCCACAGCTAACTATGGCTACACCTTC	CASSPQTSTANYGYTF
TRBV7-9	TRBJ1-2	.	.	TGTGCCAGCAGCTTAATGACGGTTTACGGCTACACCTTC	CASSLMTVYGYTF
TRBV12-3/TRBV12-4	TRBJ2-5	many	.	TGTGCCAGCAGTTTCGGGCGGAAAGAGACCCAGTACTTC	CASSFGRKETQYF
TRBV15	TRBJ1-6	many	.	TGTGCCACCAGCAGCTCCGGGCCTAATTCACCCCTCCACTTT	CATSSSGPNSPLHF
TRBV28	TRBJ1-5	many	.	TGTGCCAGCAGTCCCGCTACCCTTTCTACCCAGCATTTT	CASSPATLSTQHF
TRBV20-1	TRBJ1-1	many	.	TGCAGTGCTAGAGATGTAAGGAACACTGAAGCTTTCTTT	CSARDVRNTEAFF
TRBV5-1	TRBJ2-1	many	TRBD1	TGCGCCAGCACCAAACAGGGGGCAGGTAATGAGCAGTTCTTC	CASTKQGAGNEQFF
TRBV20-1	TRBJ2-7	many	.	TGCAGTGCTAGGGCCTTCGAGAAATCCTACGAGCAGTACTTC	CSARAFEKSYEQYF
TRBV7-2	TRBJ2-1	many	.	TGTGCCAGCAGCTTAGTATTCAACCCCCGAGGGAATGAGCAGTTCTTC	CASSLVFNPRGNEQFF
TRBV24-1	TRBJ2-1	many	TRBD1	TGTGCCACCAGTGATTTGACAGGGGGCGCGCGAAATGAGCAGTTCTTC	CATSDLTGGARNEQFF
TRBV10-3	TRBJ1-5	many	.	TGTGCCATCAGTGAGCCCCCGACGGGACAGCCCCAGCATTTT	CAISEPPTGQPQHF
TRBV12-3/TRBV12-4	TRBJ1-2	many	.	TGTGCCAGCAGTTTGGAGGGGTCGGGCTATGGCTACACCTTC	CASSLEGSGYGYTF
TRBV4-3	TRBJ1-4	many	.	TGCGCCAGCAGCCAAGGCAGGGGACCTAATGAAAAACTGTTTTTT	CASSQGRGPNEKLFF
TRBV6-6	TRBJ1-4	many	TRBD1	TGTGCCAGCAGTTACGGACAGGGGGGGAAACTGTTTTTT	CASSYGQGGKLFF
TRBV20-1	TRBJ1-5	.	TRBD1	TGCAGTGCCCCGGACAGGGGCAATCAGCCCCAGCATTTT	CSAPDRGNQPQHF
TRBV12-3/TRBV12-4	TRBJ2-4	many	TRBD2	TGTGCCAGCAGTTCGGCCCGAGTGTTCGGGGGGGACATTCAGTACTTC	CASSSARVFGGDIQYF
TRBV14	TRBJ2-1	many	.	TGTGCCAGCAGCCTCGACTTGAGGGGTGAGCAGTTCTTC	CASSLDLRGEQFF
TRBV4-2	TRBJ2-1	many	.	TGTGCCAGCAGCCAAGATAGCCGATCCTACAATGAGCAGTTCTTC	CASSQDSRSYNEQFF
TRBV5-4	TRBJ1-6	many	.	TGTGCCAGCAGCTTCGGAGGAATCAATTCACCCCTCCACTTT	CASSFGGINSPLHF
TRBV20-1	TRBJ2-3	few	.	TGCAGTGCTAGGGCCCAGCAGGCAGATACGCAGTATTTT	CSARAQQADTQYF
TRBV27	TRBJ2-1	many	TRBD2	TGTGCCAGCAGAGATAGCGGGAGCCCCTACAATGAGCAGTTCTTC	CASRDSGSPYNEQFF
TRBV4-3	TRBJ2-7	many	.	TGCGCCAGCAGCCAAGAGTGGAGCTCCTACGAGCAGTACTTC	CASSQEWSSYEQYF
TRBV5-1	TRBJ2-3	many	.	TGCGCCAGCAGCCCCATACTAGCAGATACGCAGTATTTT	CASSPILADTQYF
TRBV5-1	TRBJ2-7	.	TRBD1	TGCGCCAGCAGCTCCGATCGGGACGGGACAGGGTTCGACGAGCAGTACTTC	CASSSDRDGTGFDEQYF
TRBV20-1	TRBJ2-3	many	TRBD2	TGCAGTGCTAGAGACCCAGCTAGCGGGGGGGCCCCAGATACGCAGTATTTT	CSARDPASGGAPDTQYF